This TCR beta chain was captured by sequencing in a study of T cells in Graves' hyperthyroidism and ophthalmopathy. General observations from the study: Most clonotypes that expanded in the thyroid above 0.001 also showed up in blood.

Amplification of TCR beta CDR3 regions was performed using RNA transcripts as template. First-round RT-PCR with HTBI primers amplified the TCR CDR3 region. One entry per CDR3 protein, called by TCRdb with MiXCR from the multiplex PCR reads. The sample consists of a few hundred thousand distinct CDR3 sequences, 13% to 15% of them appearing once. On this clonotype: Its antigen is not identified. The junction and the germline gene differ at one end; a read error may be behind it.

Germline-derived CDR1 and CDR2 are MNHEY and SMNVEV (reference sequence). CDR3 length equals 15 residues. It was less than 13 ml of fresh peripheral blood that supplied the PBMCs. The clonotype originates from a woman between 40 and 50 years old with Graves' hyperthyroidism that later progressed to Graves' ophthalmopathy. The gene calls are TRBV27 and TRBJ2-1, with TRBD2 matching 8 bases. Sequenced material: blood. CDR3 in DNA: TGTGTCAGCAGTCTCAGCGGGAGCTCTTACAATGAGCAGTTCTTC. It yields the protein CVSSLSGSSYNEQFF.